This TCR beta chain was identified during a study of shared clonotypes between healthy human individuals. As defined, naive CD8 cells were CD45RO-negative and positively selected for CCR7, with terminally differentiated effector memory CD45RA+ cells excluded. The assay was immunoSEQ multiplex PCR, and TCRdb's table has in-frame clones only and misses some. Counted here are about 2.1 million clones, just over 90% occurring once; the ten biggest clones make up under 2%. Sequencing used naive CD8+ T cells from PBMCs. The origin of this receptor is a man between 18 and 35 years old in good health. Some clones in this sample may be carry-over from other donors' samples.

The CDR3 reads CASSERLGQVAFEQYF. In DNA, the CDR3 is TGCGCCAGCAGTGAGCGCTTGGGTCAGGTAGCCTTCGAGCAGTACTTC. This rearrangement joins TRBV10-2 to TRBJ2-7, with unresolved D. The CDR3 totals 16 residues. The V gene lost 2 bases and the J gene lost 6 bases, with 20 bases spanning the gap. Germline CDR1 and CDR2: WSHSY and SAAADI.